This T cell receptor (beta chain) emerged from a study of cytomegalovirus exposure and HLA in healthy donors. With regard to this clone: Its antigen is still unknown.

The germline V and J ends were trimmed by 5 bases and 5 bases, with 12 bases remaining between them. The CDR3 contains 12 residues. Per the germline V gene, CDR1 is SQVTM and CDR2 is ANQGSEA. Whole-study results and caveats: Overall, around 160 TCR beta chains were annotated as cytomegalovirus-associated. Reports showed the classifier diagnosing cytomegalovirus status with high specificity and sensitivity.

The assay was immunoSEQ multiplex PCR, and TCRdb's table has in-frame clones only and misses some. The sample includes roughly 270,000 clones, 70% to 90% of them seen just once. The sequencing sample was made of PBMCs. The receptor's source is a woman aged 18-35 years in good health and CMV-seronegative. The chain links TRBV29-1 to TRBJ1-2; D perhaps matches TRBD1 (5 bases). CDR3 protein: CSVWASGYGYTF. In nucleotides, the CDR3 is TGCAGCGTTTGGGCCTCAGGGTATGGCTACACCTTC.